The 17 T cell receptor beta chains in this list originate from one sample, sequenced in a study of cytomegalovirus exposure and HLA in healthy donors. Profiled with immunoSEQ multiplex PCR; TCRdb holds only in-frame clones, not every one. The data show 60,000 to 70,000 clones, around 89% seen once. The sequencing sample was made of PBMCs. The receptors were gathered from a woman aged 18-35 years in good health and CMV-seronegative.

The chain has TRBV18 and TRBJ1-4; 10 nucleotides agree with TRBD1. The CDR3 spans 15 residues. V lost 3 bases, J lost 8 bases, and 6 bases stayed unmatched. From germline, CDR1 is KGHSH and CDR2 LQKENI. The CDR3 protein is CASSPWDRGGEKLFF. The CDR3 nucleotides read TGTGCCAGCTCACCTTGGGACAGGGGAGGCGAAAAACTGTTTTTT. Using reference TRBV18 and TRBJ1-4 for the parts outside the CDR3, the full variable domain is NAGVMQNPRHLVRRRGQEARLRCSPMKGHSHVYWYRQLPEEGLKFMVYLQKENIIDESGMPKERFSAEFPKEGPSILRIQQVVRGDSAAYFCASSPWDRGGEKLFFGSGTQLSVL.

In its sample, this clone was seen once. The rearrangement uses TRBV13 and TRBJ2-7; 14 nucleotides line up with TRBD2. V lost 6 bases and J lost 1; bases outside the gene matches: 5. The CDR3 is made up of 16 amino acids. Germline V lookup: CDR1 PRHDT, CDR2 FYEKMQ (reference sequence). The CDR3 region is CASRGTSGGGSYEQYF. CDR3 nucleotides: TGTGCCAGCAGGGGGACTAGCGGGGGTGGTTCCTACGAGCAGTACTTC.

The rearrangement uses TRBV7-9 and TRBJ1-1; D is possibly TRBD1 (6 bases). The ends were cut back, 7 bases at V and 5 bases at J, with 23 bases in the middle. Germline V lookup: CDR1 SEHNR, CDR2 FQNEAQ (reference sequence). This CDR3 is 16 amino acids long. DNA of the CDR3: TGTGCCAGCACCTGGGGGGGGCCGGGAGGATGGACTGAAGCTTTCTTT. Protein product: CASTWGGPGGWTEAFF.

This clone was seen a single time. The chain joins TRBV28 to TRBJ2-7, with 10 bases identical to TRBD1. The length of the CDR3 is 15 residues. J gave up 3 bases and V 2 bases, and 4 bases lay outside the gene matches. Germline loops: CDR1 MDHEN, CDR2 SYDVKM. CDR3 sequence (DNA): TGTGCCAGCAGTTTAATCCGGACAGGGGGCTACGAGCAGTACTTC. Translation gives CASSLIRTGGYEQYF. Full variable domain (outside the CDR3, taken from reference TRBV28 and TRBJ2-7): DVKVTQSSRYLVKRTGEKVFLECVQDMDHENMFWYRQDPGLGLRLIYFSYDVKMKEKGDIPEGYSVSREKKERFSLILESASTNQTSMYLCASSLIRTGGYEQYFGPGTRLTVT.

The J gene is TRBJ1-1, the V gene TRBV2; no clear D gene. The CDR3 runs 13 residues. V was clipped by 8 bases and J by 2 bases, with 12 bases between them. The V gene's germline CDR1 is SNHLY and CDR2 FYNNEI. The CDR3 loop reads CASEREFNTEAFF. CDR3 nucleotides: TGTGCCAGCGAGAGGGAATTCAACACTGAAGCTTTCTTT.

The chain's CDR3 is CATSRDPSGGADTQYF. CDR3 DNA: TGTGCCACCAGCAGAGACCCTAGCGGGGGGGCAGATACGCAGTATTTT. The chain employs TRBV15 and TRBJ2-3; 12 nucleotides match TRBD2. Germline CDR1 LNHNV, CDR2 YYDKDF (reference sequence). The CDR3 covers 16 residues. With 0 bases clipped from V and 4 bases from J, the junction kept 2 bases outside the gene matches.

The CDR3 nucleotides are TGTGCCAGCAGACCTCATCCGGGACAGGGGCGCCATGAGCAGTTCTTC. Translating gives CASRPHPGQGRHEQFF. The chain employs TRBV11-2 and TRBJ2-1, with 10 bases matching TRBD1. Germline-derived CDR1 and CDR2 are SGHAT and FQNNGV. The ends lost 6 bases at V and 8 bases at J; junction bases unmatched: 13. CDR3 length: 16 amino acids.

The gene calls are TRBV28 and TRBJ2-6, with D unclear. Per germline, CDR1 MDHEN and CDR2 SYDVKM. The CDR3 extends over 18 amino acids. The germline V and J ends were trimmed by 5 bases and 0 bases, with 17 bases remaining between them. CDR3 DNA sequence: TGTGCCAGCAGTCCCCCCCCATCGTCAGACTCTGGGGCCAACGTCCTGACTTTC. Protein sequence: CASSPPPSSDSGANVLTF.

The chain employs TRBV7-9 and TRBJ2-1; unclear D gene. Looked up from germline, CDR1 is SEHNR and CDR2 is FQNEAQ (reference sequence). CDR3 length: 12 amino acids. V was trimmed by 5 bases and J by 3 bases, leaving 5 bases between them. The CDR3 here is CASSRHYNEQFF. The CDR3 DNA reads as TGTGCCAGCAGCCGACACTACAATGAGCAGTTCTTC.

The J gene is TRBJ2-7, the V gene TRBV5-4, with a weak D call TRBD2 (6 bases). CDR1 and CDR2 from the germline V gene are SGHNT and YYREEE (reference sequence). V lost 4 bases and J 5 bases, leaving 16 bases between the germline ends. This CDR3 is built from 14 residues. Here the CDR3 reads CASSPPGGTHEQYF. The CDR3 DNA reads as TGTGCCAGCAGCCCGCCCGGGGGTACCCACGAGCAGTACTTC.

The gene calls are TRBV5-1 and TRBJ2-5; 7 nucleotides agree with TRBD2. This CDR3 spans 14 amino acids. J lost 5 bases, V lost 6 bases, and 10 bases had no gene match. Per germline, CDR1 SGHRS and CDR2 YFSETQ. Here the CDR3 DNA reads TGCGCCAGCACCCAAGGGCTAGCGGTGGAGACCCAGTACTTC. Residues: CASTQGLAVETQYF.

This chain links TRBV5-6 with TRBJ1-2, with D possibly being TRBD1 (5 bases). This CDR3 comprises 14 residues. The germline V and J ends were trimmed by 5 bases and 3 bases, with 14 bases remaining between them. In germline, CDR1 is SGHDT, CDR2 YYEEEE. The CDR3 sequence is CASRRVGGDYGYTF. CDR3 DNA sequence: TGTGCCAGCAGACGGGTGGGGGGTGACTATGGCTACACCTTC.

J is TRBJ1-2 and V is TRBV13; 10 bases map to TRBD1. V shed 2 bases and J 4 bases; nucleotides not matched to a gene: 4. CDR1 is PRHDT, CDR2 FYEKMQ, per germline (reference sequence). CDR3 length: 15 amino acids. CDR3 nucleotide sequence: TGTGCCAGCAGCTTACGACAGGGGGCGACCTATGGCTACACCTTC. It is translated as CASSLRQGATYGYTF. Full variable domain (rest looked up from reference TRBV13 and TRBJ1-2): AAGVIQSPRHLIKEKRETATLKCYPIPRHDTVYWYQQGPGQDPQFLISFYEKMQSDKGSIPDRFSAQQFSDYHSELNMSSLELGDSALYFCASSLRQGATYGYTFGSGTRLTVV.

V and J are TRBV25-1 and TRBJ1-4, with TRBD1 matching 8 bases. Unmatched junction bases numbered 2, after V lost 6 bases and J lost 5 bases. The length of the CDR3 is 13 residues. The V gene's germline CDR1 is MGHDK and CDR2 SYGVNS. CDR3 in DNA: TGTGCCAGCAGAGACAGGGGAAATGAAAAACTGTTTTTT. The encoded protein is CASRDRGNEKLFF.

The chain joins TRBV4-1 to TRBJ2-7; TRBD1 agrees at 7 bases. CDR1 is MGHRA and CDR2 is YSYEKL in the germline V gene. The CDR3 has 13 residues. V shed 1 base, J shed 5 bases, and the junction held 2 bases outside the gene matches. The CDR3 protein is CASSQVTGDEQYF. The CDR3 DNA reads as TGCGCCAGCAGCCAAGTTACAGGGGACGAGCAGTACTTC.

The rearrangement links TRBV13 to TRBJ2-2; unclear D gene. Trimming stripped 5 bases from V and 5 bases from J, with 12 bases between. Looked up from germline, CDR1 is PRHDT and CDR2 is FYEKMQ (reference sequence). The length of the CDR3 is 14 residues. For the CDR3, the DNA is TGTGCCAGCAGCCCGCAGGTGAAGACCGGGGAGCTGTTTTTT. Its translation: CASSPQVKTGELFF. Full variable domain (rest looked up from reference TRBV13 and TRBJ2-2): AAGVIQSPRHLIKEKRETATLKCYPIPRHDTVYWYQQGPGQDPQFLISFYEKMQSDKGSIPDRFSAQQFSDYHSELNMSSLELGDSALYFCASSPQVKTGELFFGEGSRLTVL.

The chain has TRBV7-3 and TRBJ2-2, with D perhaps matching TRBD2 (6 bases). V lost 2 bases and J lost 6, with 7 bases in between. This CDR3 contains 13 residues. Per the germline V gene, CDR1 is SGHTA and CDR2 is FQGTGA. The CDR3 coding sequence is TGTGCCAGCAGCTTACAGCGGGCCGGGGAGCTGTTTTTT. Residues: CASSLQRAGELFF.